A single sample is the source of the 9 T cell receptor beta chains below, sequenced in a study of T cells in Graves' hyperthyroidism and ophthalmopathy. Researchers took RNA transcripts and amplified the TCR beta CDR3 regions from them. HTBI primers drove first-round RT-PCR of the TCR CDR3. MiXCR, run by TCRdb on the multiplex PCR reads, gives a single entry per CDR3 protein. The sample lists roughly 570,000 distinct CDR3 sequences, more than 45% occurring once. Material for sequencing was peripheral blood or thyroid tissue (not recorded which). These receptor sequences come from an adult woman with Graves' disease, either hyperthyroidism or ophthalmopathy (not recorded which).

This clonotype was counted at least ten times. V and J are TRBV5-6 and TRBJ1-1; D is unresolved. The CDR3 is 16 amino acids. In germline, CDR1 is SGHDT, CDR2 YYEEEE. Trimming took off 5 bases at V and 6 bases at J, with 23 bases between the two ends. The CDR3: CASSYAPALGFPEAFF. Written as DNA, the CDR3 is TGTGCCAGCAGTTACGCCCCAGCCCTAGGATTCCCTGAAGCTTTCTTT.

This clonotype was counted only a few times. The CDR3 nucleotides are TGTGCCATCAGTGAGGAGGGACAGGGTGGCTATGGCTACACCTTC. It codes for CAISEEGQGGYGYTF. The rearrangement uses TRBV10-3 and TRBJ1-2; 9 bases are a match to TRBD1. Germline CDR1 and CDR2: ENHRY and SYGVKD. J gave up 4 bases and V 2 bases, and 5 bases lay outside the gene matches. The CDR3 covers 15 residues.

Details on this clonotype: No conserved phenylalanine or tryptophan is present at the end of the CDR3, so a read error is the likely explanation. The chain joins TRBV29-1 to TRBJ2-7; 12 nucleotides line up with TRBD2. Germline CDR1 SQVTM, CDR2 ANQGSEA. This CDR3 is built from 13 residues. The J segment lost 4 bases and the V segment lost 6 bases, leaving 4 bases of the junction unmatched. As DNA, the CDR3 is TGCAGCGTGAAGACTAGCGGGGGTTACGAGCAGTACCTC. Translating gives CSVKTSGGYEQYL.

The rearrangement links TRBV7-2 to TRBJ1-1; D not certain. Germline V gene lookup returns CDR1 SGHTA and CDR2 FQGNSA. This CDR3 comprises 14 residues. The V gene lost 1 base and the J gene lost 5 bases, with 11 bases spanning the gap. This chain's CDR3 is CASSLGLRETEAFF. DNA of the CDR3: TGTGCCAGCAGCTTAGGTTTAAGGGAGACTGAAGCTTTCTTT.

The chain carries TRBV5-1 and TRBJ2-3, with TRBD2 as a possible D gene (5 bases). The germline V gene has CDR1 SGHRS and CDR2 YFSETQ. V shed 2 bases and J shed 2 bases, with 9 bases lying between them. The CDR3 contains 14 residues. In DNA form, the CDR3 reads TGCGCCAGCAGCTTCGAGCGGAACACAGATACGCAGTATTTT. Amino acid sequence: CASSFERNTDTQYF.

This clonotype was recorded only once. CDR3 bases: TGCAGCGGCCTAACAAAAGGGGACGGCTACACCATATATTTT. It encodes CSGLTKGDGYTIYF. V usage is TRBV29-1 and J usage is TRBJ1-3; weak D call: TRBD1 (5 bases). Germline CDR1 is SQVTM and CDR2 is ANQGSEA. V dropped 7 bases and J dropped 8 bases, with 21 bases sitting between them. CDR3 length equals 14 residues.

The chain links TRBV5-1 to TRBJ1-2, with D possibly being TRBD1 (6 bases). This CDR3 region has 14 residues. In germline, CDR1 is SGHRS, CDR2 YFSETQ. The germline V and J ends were trimmed by 4 bases and 2 bases, with 12 bases remaining between them. The CDR3 sequence is CASSITGSNYGYTF. The CDR3, as DNA: TGCGCCAGCAGCATAACAGGGTCGAACTATGGCTACACCTTC. Together with reference TRBV5-1 and TRBJ1-2, the CDR3 gives the full variable domain: KAGVTQTPRYLIKTRGQQVTLSCSPISGHRSVSWYQQTPGQGLQFLFEYFSETQRNKGNFPGRFSGRQFSNSRSEMNVSTLELGDSALYLCASSITGSNYGYTFGSGTRLTVV.

CDR3 sequence: CASRPTGLQETQYF. The CDR3 bases are TGTGCCAGCAGGCCAACGGGGCTCCAAGAGACCCAGTACTTC. This sequence joins TRBV11-2 and TRBJ2-5; D tentatively fits TRBD1 or TRBD2 (5 bases each). Trimming took off 6 bases at V and 1 base at J, with 12 bases between the two ends. This CDR3 is 14 amino acids long. The germline V gene has CDR1 SGHAT and CDR2 FQNNGV. The variable domain in full, completed from reference TRBV11-2 and TRBJ2-5, reads EAGVAQSPRYKIIEKRQSVAFWCNPISGHATLYWYQQILGQGPKLLIQFQNNGVVDDSQLPKDRFSAERLKGVDSTLKIQPAKLEDSAVYLCASRPTGLQETQYFGPGTRLLVL.

The chain has TRBV7-9 and TRBJ2-6, with D perhaps TRBD1 (5 bases). There are 16 residues in the CDR3. Germline assignment: CDR1 SEHNR and CDR2 FQNEAQ (reference sequence). V dropped 5 bases and J dropped 4 bases, with 15 bases sitting between them. The CDR3 loop reads CASSPLGASGANVLTF. In DNA form, the CDR3 reads TGTGCCAGCAGCCCGTTAGGGGCCTCAGGGGCCAACGTCCTGACTTTC.